What follows are 21 T cell receptor beta chains derived from one specimen sequenced in a study of T cells in Graves' hyperthyroidism and ophthalmopathy. The investigators amplified TCR beta CDR3 regions from RNA transcripts. Carried out on the TCR CDR3, a first-round RT-PCR used the HTBI primer set. Each CDR3 protein is one row after TCRdb ran MiXCR on the multiplex PCR reads. The sample shows approximately 600,000 distinct CDR3 sequences, 20% of them seen only once. Source material: blood. The receptors here all came from a young man with Graves' ophthalmopathy.

The CDR3 here is CASRPTRGLGQETQYF. CDR3 coding DNA: TGTGCCAGCAGGCCAACCCGGGGCTTGGGACAAGAGACCCAGTACTTC. This sequence joins TRBV6-1 and TRBJ2-5; D is tentatively TRBD1 or TRBD2 (5 bases each). V dropped 6 bases and J dropped 2 bases, with 19 bases sitting between them. CDR1 is MNHNS and CDR2 is SASEGT in the germline V gene. The CDR3 sequence is 16 residues long.

This chain joins TRBV9 and TRBJ2-5; possibly TRBD2 for D (5 bases). The CDR3 consists of 15 residues. Trimming shortened V by 4 bases and J by 5 bases, and 18 bases separated the two germline ends. CDR1 is SGDLS and CDR2 is YYNGEE in the germline V gene. CDR3 sequence (DNA): TGTGCCAGCAGCCCCCGGACTGGAGCGTTGGAGACCCAGTACTTC. It encodes CASSPRTGALETQYF. Variable domain in full (rest from reference TRBV9 and TRBJ2-5): DSGVTQTPKHLITATGQRVTLRCSPRSGDLSVYWYQQSLDQGLQFLIQYYNGEERAKGNILERFSAQQFPDLHSELNLSSLELGDSALYFCASSPRTGALETQYFGPGTRLLVL.

V and J are TRBV9 and TRBJ1-3; D call uncertain. The V end lost 4 bases, the J end lost 3 bases, and 8 bases lay between the germline ends. The germline V gene encodes CDR1 SGDLS and CDR2 YYNGEE. The CDR3 has 13 residues. CDR3 DNA sequence: TGTGCCAGCAGCAACTCAAATGGAAACACCATATATTTT. This codes for CASSNSNGNTIYF.

Many counts were recorded for this clonotype. The rearrangement uses TRBV28 and TRBJ2-3; D is undetermined. The V gene's germline CDR1 is MDHEN and CDR2 SYDVKM. V was shortened by 8 bases and J by 1 base, with 16 bases between the two germline ends. The CDR3 contains 15 residues. This CDR3 reads CASSPIGQGTDTQYF. Written as DNA, the CDR3 is TGTGCCAGCTCCCCCATCGGCCAGGGCACAGATACGCAGTATTTT.

This clonotype was recorded many times. This CDR3 reads CASSLSYLDSTDTQYF. In DNA form, the CDR3 reads TGTGCCAGCAGCTTAAGTTACTTAGACAGCACAGATACGCAGTATTTT. The J gene is TRBJ2-3, the V gene TRBV7-8; D is unresolved. The CDR3 is 16 amino acids. Looked up from germline, CDR1 is SGHVS and CDR2 is FQNEAQ. The V and J ends lost 2 bases and 0 bases respectively, with 12 bases between them.

This chain connects TRBV6-1 to TRBJ1-1, with no clear D. Looked up from germline, CDR1 is MNHNS and CDR2 is SASEGT. This CDR3 is built from 14 residues. V dropped 3 bases and J dropped 5 bases, with 13 bases sitting between them. For the CDR3, the DNA is TGTGCCAGCAGTGAGGTCCGGGTTGGGACTGAAGCTTTCTTT. It yields the protein CASSEVRVGTEAFF.

The V gene is TRBV6-6, the J gene TRBJ2-5; tentative D call: TRBD1 (6 bases). The CDR3 is 16 amino acids. CDR1 and CDR2 (germline): MNHNY, SVGAGI (reference sequence). Trimming took 0 bases from V and 6 from J, leaving 17 bases between them. As DNA, the CDR3 is TGTGCCAGCAGTTACTCCTCTTCAGGGGCGGCAAAGACCCAGTACTTC. Protein: CASSYSSSGAAKTQYF.

V usage is TRBV7-3 and J usage is TRBJ2-2; 7 nucleotides match TRBD2. J lost 3 bases, V lost 6 bases, and 13 bases had no gene match. Germline CDR1 and CDR2: SGHTA and FQGTGA. The CDR3 has 17 amino acids. CDR3 region: CASSHPPGLRDTGELFF. CDR3 sequence (DNA): TGTGCCAGCAGTCATCCACCGGGACTACGGGACACCGGGGAGCTGTTTTTT. Supplemented by reference TRBV7-3 and TRBJ2-2, the full variable domain reads GAGVSQTPSNKVTEKGKYVELRCDPISGHTALYWYRQSLGQGPEFLIYFQGTGAADDSGLPNDRFFAVRPEGSVSTLKIQRTERGDSAVYLCASSHPPGLRDTGELFFGEGSRLTVL.

The chain links TRBV28 to TRBJ2-2, with TRBD1 matching over 8 bases. From germline, CDR1 is MDHEN and CDR2 SYDVKM. The trim removed 5 bases at V and 0 bases at J, leaving 5 bases unmatched. This CDR3 has 16 residues. The CDR3 DNA sequence: TGTGCCAGCAGTCTGGGGACAGGCTCGAACACCGGGGAGCTGTTTTTT. This translates into CASSLGTGSNTGELFF.

A word on this clonotype: One end of the junction does not line up with germline, which may come from a read error. The chain couples TRBV7-9 to TRBJ2-2, with a tentative D call TRBD2 (5 bases). Germline V CDR1 and CDR2: SEHNR, FQNEAQ (reference sequence). This CDR3 contains 17 residues. CDR3 DNA sequence: TGTGCCAGCAGCTTAATCCCCGGACTCCAGAACACCGGGGAACTGTTTTTT. Translation: CASSLIPGLQNTGELFF.

There are a few counts of this clonotype. The chain has TRBV27 and TRBJ2-7; possible D gene TRBD2, 6 bases. V dropped 6 bases and J dropped 7 bases, with 19 bases sitting between them. The CDR3 runs to 14 residues. Germline V lookup: CDR1 MNHEY, CDR2 SMNVEV (reference sequence). The chain's CDR3 is CASSPEGGKDEQYF. CDR3 nucleotides: TGTGCCAGCAGCCCCGAGGGCGGGAAGGATGAGCAGTACTTC.

This clonotype was detected only a few times. The chain recombines TRBV4-1 with TRBJ1-1; tentatively, D is TRBD1 (5 bases). Germline loops: CDR1 MGHRA, CDR2 YSYEKL. This CDR3 is built from 17 residues. Trimming took off 0 bases at V and 3 bases at J, with 17 bases between the two ends. CDR3 region: CASSQDPGQGVDTEAFF. CDR3 nucleotide sequence: TGCGCCAGCAGCCAAGATCCTGGGCAGGGAGTAGACACTGAAGCTTTCTTT.

This clonotype was counted only a few times. The genes are TRBV6-5 and TRBJ2-7; D gene ambiguous. The DNA end lines up better with TRBJ2-1; the J call may be wrong. Germline V gives CDR1 MNHEY, CDR2 SVGAGI. The CDR3 has 13 amino acids. The CDR3 DNA follows: TGTGCCAGCAGTTACTCGTTCCGCTACGAGCAGTTCTTC. Protein sequence: CASSYSFRYEQFF.

Details on this clonotype: Since a much larger clone is just one base distant, this may be a read error. This sequence joins TRBV11-2 and TRBJ2-1, with D uncertain. V was shortened by 1 base and J by 8 bases, with 6 bases between the two germline ends. This CDR3 region has 12 residues. CDR1 SGHAT and CDR2 FQNNGV come from the germline V gene. CDR3 loop: CASSLVDDEQFF. The CDR3 region has the DNA TGTGCCAGCAGCTTAGTAGACGATGAGCAGTTCTTC.

This clonotype was counted only a few times. The chain carries TRBV7-2 and TRBJ1-1; no firm D call. Germline-derived CDR1 and CDR2 are SGHTA and FQGNSA. This CDR3 comprises 14 residues. The V end was cut by 2 bases, the J end by 0 bases, with 7 bases between. The CDR3 DNA follows: TGTGCCAGCAGCTTAAGCAGAATGAACACTGAAGCTTTCTTT. Translation gives CASSLSRMNTEAFF.

This clonotype occurred a few times. The V and J genes are TRBV6-1 and TRBJ2-1, with 8 bases lining up with TRBD2. CDR1 and CDR2 (germline): MNHNS, SASEGT. V lost 5 bases and J lost 9; bases outside the gene matches: 12. This CDR3 is built from 15 residues. In nucleotides, the CDR3 is TGTGCCAGCAGTTTGGGACTAGGCCCATTTGCTGAGCAGTTCTTC. Its translation: CASSLGLGPFAEQFF.

This clonotype was observed at least ten times. J is TRBJ1-1 and V is TRBV6-2 or TRBV6-3; D ambiguous. CDR1 MNHEY and CDR2 SVGEGT come from the germline V gene. V shed 0 bases and J shed 0 bases, with 8 bases lying between them. The CDR3 has 15 residues. The DNA of the CDR3 is TGTGCCAGCAGTTACTCGAGGCGGATGAACACTGAAGCTTTCTTT. Its translation: CASSYSRRMNTEAFF.

In regard to this clonotype: The CDR3 does not close with the conserved phenylalanine or tryptophan, likely indicating a read error. The chain employs TRBV28 and TRBJ2-2, with 7 bases lining up with TRBD1. The CDR3 consists of 18 residues. Trimming removed 5 bases from V and 1 base from J; junction bases left unmatched: 13. Germline lookup yields CDR1 MDHEN and CDR2 SYDVKM. The CDR3 region is CASSPPKRQGQNTGELFS. DNA of the CDR3: TGTGCCAGCAGTCCCCCGAAACGACAGGGTCAGAACACCGGGGAGCTGTTTTCT.

Details on this clonotype: A junction end diverges from the germline sequence, so it may reflect a read error. The chain couples TRBV4-3 to TRBJ2-7; TRBD1 matches 10 bases. Germline V CDR1 and CDR2: LGHNA, YSLEER. The length of the CDR3 is 15 residues. DNA of the CDR3: TGCGCCAGCAGCTTTAGACCGGGACAGGGGAACGAGCAGCACTTC. Amino acid sequence: CASSFRPGQGNEQHF.

The CDR3 loop reads CASSEVGTGGASTF. CDR3 bases: TGTGCCAGCAGTGAGGTTGGGACAGGGGGCGCATCCACCTTC. V and J are TRBV2 and TRBJ1-2; 12 positions match TRBD1. The CDR3 contains 14 residues. Germline lookup yields CDR1 SNHLY and CDR2 FYNNEI. Losses at the gene ends were 3 bases for V and 13 bases for J; bases not matched to a gene: 9. Variable domain in full (rest from reference TRBV2 and TRBJ1-2): EPEVTQTPSHQVTQMGQEVILRCVPISNHLYFYWYRQILGQKVEFLVSFYNNEISEKSEIFDDQFSVERPDGSNFTLKIRSTKLEDSAMYFCASSEVGTGGASTFGSGTRLTVV.

V gene TRBV20-1 combines with J gene TRBJ1-2, with D perhaps TRBD1 (5 bases). CDR1 DFQATT and CDR2 SNEGSKA come from the germline V gene (reference sequence). The CDR3 totals 12 residues. Trimming stripped 6 bases from V and 3 bases from J, with 11 bases between. The DNA of the CDR3 is TGCAGTGCCGCTCAGACAGACTATGGCTACACCTTC. Protein sequence: CSAAQTDYGYTF.